This paragraph reports one TCR beta chain. The sample comes from a study of blood T cell repertoires in COVID-19. Across the study: Both acute and convalescent COVID-19 samples were obtained from the United States, Italy and Spain. T cells, B-cell-depleted T cells, or PBMCs provided the cDNA or gDNA that served as material.

Original handling: Reference gene primer amplification in the assay estimated nucleated cell counts. Sequencing was performed with immunoSEQ multiplex PCR; in TCRdb, only in-frame clones are kept and a portion is missing. V, J and clone size were drawn from that table, and D and trimming were deduced from the DNA. Here the sample spans hundreds of thousands of clones, roughly 83% being singletons. V gave up 6 bases and J gave up 6 bases, with 20 bases separating them. Germline lookup yields CDR1 MNHEY and CDR2 SMNVEV (reference sequence). CDR3 size: 15 residues. The rearrangement joins TRBV27 to TRBJ1-2, with D possibly being TRBD1 (6 bases). The TCR comes from a man older than 75 with acute or convalescent COVID-19. The sample taken for sequencing was peripheral blood. CDR3 loop: CASSRAAGAGHGYTF. DNA for the CDR3: TGTGCCAGCAGCCGCGCAGCGGGGGCAGGCCATGGCTACACCTTC.